This T cell receptor beta chain was documented in a study of shared clonotypes between healthy human individuals. CD45RO-negative, CCR7-selected cells formed the naive CD8 fraction, which excluded terminally differentiated effector memory CD45RA+ cells. Comment on this clone: Antigen: not known.

General study results and limits: Rarefaction showed that sequencing of sorted subsets was incomplete (despite large depth).

Every subset's genomic DNA went evenly onto several immunoSEQ plates. Original handling: Because ImmunoSEQ provided only junction sequences with no quality scores, the filtering differed. Produced via immunoSEQ multiplex PCR; TCRdb's table is partial and in-frame only. For V, J and clone size, that table is used; D and trimming come from the DNA. The sample yields nearly 2 million clones, just under 95% seen once. Sequencing used naive CD8+ T cells sorted from blood. The sequence derives from a man aged 18 to 35 in good health.

CDR3 amino acids: CASTLLAGVHEQYF. The CDR3 DNA is TGTGCCAGCACCCTCCTTGCGGGAGTCCACGAGCAGTACTTC. J is TRBJ2-7 and V is TRBV25-1, with 7 bases lining up with TRBD2. The J segment lost 5 bases and the V segment lost 7 bases, leaving 11 bases of the junction unmatched. The CDR3 sequence is 14 residues long. Germline V lookup: CDR1 MGHDK, CDR2 SYGVNS.